Each of the 30 T cell receptor beta chains below was sequenced from the same sample in a study of T-cell memory formation after mild COVID-19. TCRdb re-called the 5' RACE reads through MiXCR, storing one row per CDR3 protein. The profile shows roughly 80,000 distinct CDR3 sequences, roughly 25% of them singletons. Material: PBMCs or a T cell subset sorted from them (not recorded which). These receptors all stem from a man aged 18-30 years who had mild COVID-19 (a few samples of this study predate the infection). Cell type and time point are not known.

This sequence joins TRBV12-3 or TRBV12-4 and TRBJ2-1, with D perhaps TRBD1 (7 bases). V dropped 3 bases and J dropped 3 bases, with 12 bases sitting between them. The CDR3 has 15 amino acids. CDR3 amino acids: CASSFIQGGYNEQFF. CDR3 nucleotide sequence: TGTGCCAGCAGTTTTATCCAGGGGGGCTACAATGAGCAGTTCTTC.

The CDR3 bases are TGTGCCAGCAGCTTCTCAGGACCTCGGGACATTCAGTACTTC. Amino acid sequence: CASSFSGPRDIQYF. The chain employs TRBV11-2 and TRBJ2-4, with D hard to call. The CDR3 totals 14 residues. CDR1 SGHAT and CDR2 FQNNGV come from the germline V gene. The V and J ends lost 3 bases and 8 bases respectively, with 14 bases between them.

The V call is TRBV4-3, the J call TRBJ2-3, with D perhaps matching TRBD2 (6 bases). The V end lost 0 bases, the J end lost 6 bases, and 19 bases lay between the germline ends. The CDR3 is 17 residues long. Germline lookup yields CDR1 LGHNA and CDR2 YSLEER. The CDR3 sequence is CASSQDPWWLGGDTQYF. CDR3 in DNA: TGCGCCAGCAGCCAAGATCCTTGGTGGTTGGGGGGTGATACGCAGTATTTT.

The chain carries TRBV7-2 and TRBJ2-1; TRBD1 is a possible D gene (5 bases). The germline gives CDR1 SGHTA, CDR2 FQGNSA. CDR3 length equals 14 residues. V gave up 4 bases and J gave up 9 bases, with 16 bases separating them. The CDR3 loop is CASSSIDRQIEQFF. CDR3 DNA sequence: TGTGCCAGCAGCTCCATAGATAGACAGATTGAGCAGTTCTTC.

The sample holds many counts of this clonotype. The DNA for the CDR3 is TGTGCCAGCAGCAGGAGCTCCTACGAGCAGTACTTC. Amino acid sequence: CASSRSSYEQYF. The chain carries TRBV6-2 or TRBV6-3 and TRBJ2-7, with D unresolved. In germline, CDR1 is MNHEY, CDR2 SVGEGT. This CDR3 has 12 amino acids. The V gene lost 6 bases and the J gene lost 0 bases, with 6 bases spanning the gap.

This chain joins TRBV12-3 or TRBV12-4 and TRBJ2-1; weak D call: TRBD1 (6 bases). Between the trimmed V and J ends, which lost 5 bases and 1 base, there was a span of 9 bases. The CDR3 length is 14 residues. The CDR3 nucleotides are TGTGCCAGCAGTATAGGACAGTCCTACAATGAGCAGTTCTTC. It encodes CASSIGQSYNEQFF.

The chain has TRBV6-2 or TRBV6-3 and TRBJ1-5; D call uncertain. V was cut by 5 bases and J by 7 bases, with 12 bases left in between. The length of the CDR3 is 13 residues. Germline V CDR1 and CDR2: MNHEY, SVGEGT. Here the CDR3 DNA reads TGTGCCAGCAGTCCCCTCATGCGCCAGCCCCAGCATTTT. Residues: CASSPLMRQPQHF.

This clonotype was counted between two and nine times. V usage is TRBV5-6 and J usage is TRBJ2-7; D is unclear. Germline V gene lookup returns CDR1 SGHDT and CDR2 YYEEEE. The length of the CDR3 is 13 residues. The V end lost 4 bases, the J end lost 2 bases, and 10 bases lay between the germline ends. The CDR3 protein is CASSENLAYEQYF. CDR3 coding DNA: TGTGCCAGCAGCGAAAACCTTGCCTACGAGCAGTACTTC. Complete variable domain (other parts from reference TRBV5-6 and TRBJ2-7): DAGVTQSPTHLIKTRGQQVTLRCSPKSGHDTVSWYQQALGQGPQFIFQYYEEEERQRGNFPDRFSGHQFPNYSSELNVNALLLGDSALYLCASSENLAYEQYFGPGTRLTVT.

The chain links TRBV4-1 to TRBJ1-2; no clear D gene. The germline CDR1 and CDR2 sequences are MGHRA and YSYEKL. The V end lost 1 base, the J end lost 6 bases, and 15 bases lay between the germline ends. The CDR3 length is 15 residues. CDR3 in amino acids: CASSQGLMVGNGYTF. The CDR3 DNA reads as TGCGCCAGCAGCCAAGGACTTATGGTGGGGAATGGCTACACCTTC.

The chain uses TRBV20-1 and TRBJ2-1; D not certain. The V and J ends lost 2 bases and 4 bases respectively, with 3 bases between them. Germline loops: CDR1 DFQATT, CDR2 SNEGSKA (reference sequence). CDR3 length: 11 residues. The CDR3 loop is CSARLYNEQFF. CDR3 coding DNA: TGCAGTGCTAGATTATACAATGAGCAGTTCTTC.

The J gene is TRBJ1-2, the V gene TRBV20-1, with no clear D. Germline V CDR1 and CDR2: DFQATT, SNEGSKA (reference sequence). The CDR3 runs to 13 residues. The V and J ends lost 7 bases and 1 base respectively, with 13 bases between them. The CDR3 sequence is CSVRGSINYGYTF. The CDR3 region has the DNA TGCAGTGTGCGTGGCTCCATTAACTATGGCTACACCTTC.

This clonotype has just a few counts. For the CDR3, the DNA is TGTGCCAGCAGTTCCGGGCCTCACACTGAAGCTTTCTTT. It translates to CASSSGPHTEAFF. This chain uses TRBV6-5 with TRBJ1-1, with D unresolved. The CDR3 extends over 13 amino acids. V dropped 4 bases and J dropped 3 bases, with 9 bases sitting between them. CDR1 is MNHEY, CDR2 SVGAGI, per germline.

This clonotype was detected a few times. The chain has TRBV9 and TRBJ1-2; TRBD1 is a possible D gene (6 bases). This CDR3 region has 14 residues. V was trimmed by 0 bases and J by 8 bases, leaving 14 bases between them. Germline values: CDR1 SGDLS, CDR2 YYNGEE. The CDR3 spells CASSVGGRGAGYTF. CDR3 in DNA: TGTGCCAGCAGCGTAGGTGGCAGGGGCGCCGGCTACACCTTC. The full variable domain, in which reference TRBV9 and TRBJ1-2 provide the parts outside the CDR3, is DSGVTQTPKHLITATGQRVTLRCSPRSGDLSVYWYQQSLDQGLQFLIQYYNGEERAKGNILERFSAQQFPDLHSELNLSSLELGDSALYFCASSVGGRGAGYTFGSGTRLTVV.

The V and J genes are TRBV7-6 and TRBJ2-5; 9 bases agree with TRBD2. Germline V gene lookup returns CDR1 SGHVS and CDR2 FNYEAQ. The CDR3 extends over 14 amino acids. Unmatched junction bases numbered 6, after V lost 5 bases and J lost 5 bases. The CDR3, as DNA: TGTGCCAGCAGCCCCGGGACTAGCTGGGAGACCCAGTACTTC. Translated, it gives CASSPGTSWETQYF.

V usage is TRBV11-2 and J usage is TRBJ2-1; a possible D gene is TRBD2 (6 bases). The CDR3 consists of 14 residues. V was cut by 8 bases and J by 0 bases, with 11 bases left in between. The germline V gene encodes CDR1 SGHAT and CDR2 FQNNGV. CDR3 residues: CASASGASYNEQFF. As DNA, the CDR3 is TGTGCCAGCGCTTCGGGAGCCTCCTACAATGAGCAGTTCTTC.

The rearrangement joins TRBV2 to TRBJ2-1; D gene ambiguous. Per the germline V gene, CDR1 is SNHLY and CDR2 is FYNNEI. V gave up 2 bases and J gave up 6 bases, with 5 bases separating them. The CDR3 runs to 12 residues. The DNA for the CDR3 is TGTGCCAGCAGTGAACTAGGCAATGAGCAGTTCTTC. Translation gives CASSELGNEQFF.

The chain couples TRBV10-3 to TRBJ2-1; TRBD2 is a possible D gene (6 bases). V lost 8 bases, J lost 8 bases, and 19 bases lay in between. The CDR3 extends over 14 amino acids. CDR1 is ENHRY and CDR2 is SYGVKD in the germline V gene. For the CDR3, the DNA is TGTGCCATCTTCCAGGAGGGTTTAGCCCATGAGCAGTTCTTC. Its protein is CAIFQEGLAHEQFF.

This chain links TRBV12-3 or TRBV12-4 with TRBJ1-5; 9 nucleotides match TRBD1. The CDR3 runs to 16 residues. Trimming cost V 7 bases and J 2 bases; bases outside gene matches: 9. The CDR3 sequence is CASKFEGQGRNQPQHF. In nucleotides, the CDR3 is TGTGCCAGCAAGTTTGAGGGACAGGGACGCAATCAGCCCCAGCATTTT.

The V gene is TRBV7-6, the J gene TRBJ2-4; 13 bases agree with TRBD2. The V and J ends lost 9 bases and 14 bases, in that order; junction bases with no gene match: 10. Germline V gene lookup returns CDR1 SGHVS and CDR2 FNYEAQ. This CDR3 comprises 13 residues. CDR3 coding DNA: TGTGCCAGTTCAGGGACTAGCGGGGTTGAGGAGTACTTC. Amino acid sequence: CASSGTSGVEEYF.

This CDR3 is CASTAGTWTDTQYF. DNA of the CDR3: TGTGCCAGCACCGCCGGGACATGGACAGATACGCAGTATTTT. The chain has TRBV27 and TRBJ2-3; D may be TRBD1 (6 bases). This CDR3 contains 14 residues. Germline V lookup: CDR1 MNHEY, CDR2 SMNVEV (reference sequence). V lost 7 bases to trimming and J lost 3 bases, with 14 bases between them.

This chain uses TRBV29-1 with TRBJ2-1; 8 nucleotides match TRBD2. Germline-derived CDR1 and CDR2 are SQVTM and ANQGSEA. This CDR3 contains 15 residues. Trimming removed 2 bases from V and 2 bases from J; junction bases left unmatched: 5. CDR3 DNA sequence: TGCAGCGTTGAAACCCCCGGGGGGGCCTACAATGAGCAGTTCTTC. As protein: CSVETPGGAYNEQFF.

This clonotype appeared a few times. The J gene is TRBJ2-7, the V gene TRBV4-2; D may match TRBD1 or TRBD2 (5 bases each). There are 12 residues in the CDR3. Trimming cost V 3 bases and J 5 bases, with 8 bases left between them. The germline V gene encodes CDR1 LGHNA and CDR2 YNFKEQ. The CDR3 here is CASSQGTDEQYF. CDR3 nucleotides: TGTGCCAGCAGCCAGGGGACGGACGAGCAGTACTTC.

This sequence joins TRBV20-1 and TRBJ1-1, with TRBD1 identical over 9 bases. Germline CDR1 DFQATT, CDR2 SNEGSKA (reference sequence). The junction had 6 bases not matched to a gene; V was cut back by 3 bases and J by 1 base. The CDR3 totals 15 residues. The CDR3 DNA follows: TGCAGTGCTAGGCCCAACAGGGGGCCGAACACTGAAGCTTTCTTT. It yields the protein CSARPNRGPNTEAFF.

This clonotype was seen more than once but under ten times. This chain connects TRBV21-1 to TRBJ1-1. TRBV21-1 is flagged as a pseudogene. The CDR3 consists of 14 residues. Here the CDR3 DNA reads TGTGCCAGCAGCAAAGAACCAGAGAACACTGAAGCTTTCTTT. Its translation is CASSKEPENTEAFF.

J is TRBJ1-1 and V is TRBV10-3, with D possibly TRBD1 on 5 matching bases. Trimming pared 8 bases from V and 1 base from J, leaving 14 bases between. The CDR3 spans 14 residues. Germline CDR1 ENHRY, CDR2 SYGVKD. The CDR3 DNA sequence: TGTGCCATCGCTCACAGCGGGGGGAACACTGAAGCTTTCTTT. Amino acid sequence: CAIAHSGGNTEAFF.

The CDR3 is CASSLSRGAYEQYF. The CDR3 DNA reads TGTGCCAGCAGCTTGAGTCGGGGGGCCTACGAGCAGTACTTC. J is TRBJ2-7 and V is TRBV5-4, with TRBD2 matching over 7 bases. Looked up from germline, CDR1 is SGHNT and CDR2 is YYREEE (reference sequence). The CDR3 extends over 14 amino acids. The V segment lost 1 base and the J segment 2 bases; nucleotides outside the gene matches: 3.

The chain uses TRBV4-3 and TRBJ1-5; 7 nucleotides line up with TRBD1. Germline V gives CDR1 LGHNA, CDR2 YSLEER. The CDR3 covers 14 residues. After removal of 4 bases from V and 5 bases from J, the junction contained 5 bases not matched to a gene. This CDR3 is CASSRHRGYQPQHF. CDR3 sequence (DNA): TGCGCCAGCAGCCGCCACAGGGGTTATCAGCCCCAGCATTTT.

V gene TRBV9 combines with J gene TRBJ2-1, with 10 bases matching TRBD2. Germline CDR1 reads SGDLS; CDR2 reads YYNGEE. Trimming at V came to 0 bases and at J to 7 bases, leaving 7 bases not matched to a gene. CDR3 length equals 16 residues. The CDR3 sequence is CASSVVKAGGPNEQFF. The DNA of the CDR3 is TGTGCCAGCAGCGTAGTGAAAGCGGGGGGGCCGAATGAGCAGTTCTTC.

The chain couples TRBV5-1 to TRBJ2-5; the D gene could be TRBD1 or TRBD2 (7 bases each). V lost 4 bases and J 2 bases, leaving 15 bases between the germline ends. The germline V gene has CDR1 SGHRS and CDR2 YFSETQ. The CDR3 has 15 residues. CDR3 bases: TGCGCCAGCAGCCCCAGGGGGGGTGTTCAAGAGACCCAGTACTTC. Protein product: CASSPRGGVQETQYF.

The genes are TRBV11-2 and TRBJ2-3, with D perhaps TRBD1 (6 bases). Germline CDR1 SGHAT, CDR2 FQNNGV. The CDR3 consists of 16 residues. V was pared by 5 bases and J by 1 base, with 16 bases between. The chain's CDR3 is CASSRPTGFGTDTQYF. For the CDR3, the DNA is TGTGCCAGCAGCAGACCAACAGGGTTTGGCACAGATACGCAGTATTTT. The whole variable domain, filled in from reference TRBV11-2 and TRBJ2-3, reads EAGVAQSPRYKIIEKRQSVAFWCNPISGHATLYWYQQILGQGPKLLIQFQNNGVVDDSQLPKDRFSAERLKGVDSTLKIQPAKLEDSAVYLCASSRPTGFGTDTQYFGPGTRLTVL.